The sample holds many counts of the clone carrying this TCR beta chain. The sample comes from a study of neurological immune-mediated disorders. Noted time point: longitudinal time-point 1 (baseline). Synthesis of cDNA was carried out by template-switch 5'RACE. The reaction used 10-nucleotide random UMIs. TCRdb reprocessed the 5' RACE reads via MiXCR and lists one record per CDR3 protein. The sample lists 55,000 to 75,000 distinct CDR3 sequences; approximately 13% were seen once. The CDR3 loop spans 13 amino acids. The germline V gene encodes CDR1 DFQATT and CDR2 SNEGSKA (reference sequence). Losses at the gene ends were 3 bases for V and 4 bases for J; bases not matched to a gene: 5.

The sequence derives from a female donor with HTLV-1-associated myelopathy (HAM/TSP). V usage is TRBV20-1 and J usage is TRBJ2-7; 8 positions agree with TRBD2. Sequenced: PBMCs. CDR3 sequence reads: CSARILAVYEQYF. The CDR3 region has the DNA TGCAGTGCTAGGATACTAGCGGTATACGAGCAGTACTTC.